The 9 T cell receptor beta chains reported below all come from one sample, sequenced in a study of regulatory T cells in long-lasting Graves disease. Building of the TCR beta libraries involved iRepertoire HTBI primers and Arm-PCR of CDR3 regions. One entry per CDR3 protein results from TCRdb running MiXCR on the multiplex PCR reads. The table records 600,000 to 650,000 distinct CDR3 sequences, 16% of them present only once. The time point was: newly diagnosed GD, antithyroid drugs for less than 3 months. PBMCs provided the RNA from which the TCR library was made. The data also belong to a second study, concerning T cells in Graves' hyperthyroidism and ophthalmopathy.

The sample here was peripheral blood mononuclear cells (PBMCs), taken at new diagnosis, from a patient treated with antithyroid drugs. The receptors stem from a woman in her 30s with Graves disease.

The genes are TRBV28 and TRBJ2-5, with TRBD1 identical over 11 bases. The length of the CDR3 is 19 residues. V shed 2 bases and J 3 bases; nucleotides not matched to a gene: 14. From germline, CDR1 is MDHEN and CDR2 SYDVKM. CDR3 protein: CASSLRGTGGLSGKETQYF. The CDR3 coding sequence is TGTGCCAGCAGTTTACGAGGGACAGGGGGACTTAGCGGGAAAGAGACCCAGTACTTC.

In its sample, this clonotype was seen many times. The gene calls are TRBV28 and TRBJ1-5; D ambiguous. Germline V gives CDR1 MDHEN, CDR2 SYDVKM. This CDR3 is built from 11 residues. The ends were cut back, 7 bases at V and 8 bases at J, with 9 bases in the middle. The CDR3 nucleotides read TGTGCCAGCACCTCCGCTGAGCCCCAGCATTTT. Its translation: CASTSAEPQHF.

This clonotype was recorded many times. The chain couples TRBV7-2 to TRBJ1-3; tentative D call: TRBD1 (6 bases). V shed 5 bases and J shed 0 bases, with 20 bases lying between them. The CDR3 consists of 18 residues. Per germline, CDR1 SGHTA and CDR2 FQGNSA. As DNA, the CDR3 is TGTGCCAGCAGCCCTTGGAGCGGGGGCGGCTCCTCTGGAAACACCATATATTTT. Translation: CASSPWSGGGSSGNTIYF. Complete variable domain (other parts from reference TRBV7-2 and TRBJ1-3): GAGVSQSPSNKVTEKGKDVELRCDPISGHTALYWYRQSLGQGLEFLIYFQGNSAPDKSGLPSDRFSAERTGGSVSTLTIQRTQQEDSAVYLCASSPWSGGGSSGNTIYFGEGSWLTVV.

The J gene is TRBJ2-2, the V gene TRBV25-1; no clear D. Germline CDR1 reads MGHDK; CDR2 reads SYGVNS. Trimming shortened V by 4 bases and J by 6 bases, and 9 bases separated the two germline ends. The CDR3 spans 13 residues. CDR3 region: CASSASGAGELFF. The DNA of the CDR3 is TGTGCCAGCAGTGCCTCAGGCGCCGGGGAGCTGTTTTTT.

This clonotype was picked up many times. The V call is TRBV20-1, the J call TRBJ2-7, with 7 nucleotides matching TRBD2. CDR1 and CDR2 (germline): DFQATT, SNEGSKA (reference sequence). J gave up 7 bases and V 6 bases, and 24 bases lay outside the gene matches. CDR3 size: 17 residues. The CDR3 nucleotides read TGCAGTGCCTTCCATAGGGGCGGGAGTGGCCAACTGGTTGAGCAGTACTTC. Its protein is CSAFHRGGSGQLVEQYF.

The chain recombines TRBV30 with TRBJ1-1, with TRBD1 matching 9 bases. Trimming at V came to 8 bases and at J to 6 bases, leaving 10 bases not matched to a gene. The length of the CDR3 is 13 residues. CDR1 GTSNPN and CDR2 SVGIG come from the germline V gene (reference sequence). The CDR3 DNA follows: TGTGCCCGGCGGGGACAGGGTTCGGCTGAAGCTTTCTTT. Residues: CARRGQGSAEAFF.

As concerns this clonotype: Because the CDR3 is missing its conserved closing phenylalanine or tryptophan, this is likely a read error. The V call is TRBV7-6, the J call TRBJ2-7, with TRBD1 identical over 8 bases. This CDR3 has 15 amino acids. Germline V gives CDR1 SGHVS, CDR2 FNYEAQ. The V gene end was trimmed by 5 bases and the J gene end by 2 bases; junction bases not matched to a gene: 8. The CDR3 region has the DNA TGTGCCAGCAGCCCCGGACAGGGAGTAACCTACGAGCAGTACTCC. Its protein product is CASSPGQGVTYEQYS.

The rearrangement joins TRBV2 to TRBJ2-1; 13 bases line up with TRBD2. The CDR3 loop spans 16 amino acids. The V gene's germline CDR1 is SNHLY and CDR2 FYNNEI. J gave up 6 bases and V 0 bases, and 2 bases lay outside the gene matches. CDR3 DNA sequence: TGTGCCAGCAGTGAAGCGGGACTAGCGGGGATCAATGAGCAGTTCTTC. Protein sequence: CASSEAGLAGINEQFF.

There are many counts of this clonotype. The chain joins TRBV6-5 to TRBJ2-5; tentative D call: TRBD2 (6 bases). V dropped 4 bases and J dropped 0 bases, with 15 bases sitting between them. This CDR3 spans 16 amino acids. Germline V lookup: CDR1 MNHEY, CDR2 SVGAGI. The chain's CDR3 is CASSFWGGGDQETQYF. The CDR3 bases are TGTGCCAGCAGTTTTTGGGGAGGAGGGGACCAAGAGACCCAGTACTTC.